One and the same sample provided the 18 T cell receptor beta chains below, sequenced in a study of blood T cell repertoires in COVID-19. The data were produced by immunoSEQ multiplex PCR, yet TCRdb's version contains in-frame clones alone and is incomplete. The sample gives roughly 200,000 clones, approximately 85% of which show up once; approximately 10% is in the top ten. Material: peripheral blood. The receptors derive from a human donor with active or convalescent COVID-19. The donor label of this sample is uncertain.

The chain employs TRBV9 and TRBJ2-6; 8 bases agree with TRBD1. Per the germline V gene, CDR1 is SGDLS and CDR2 is YYNGEE. Trimming at V came to 3 bases and at J to 2 bases, leaving 4 bases not matched to a gene. The CDR3 spans 16 residues. The CDR3 loop reads CASSAPTGAGANVLTF. The CDR3 DNA reads TGTGCCAGCAGCGCACCGACAGGGGCTGGGGCCAACGTCCTGACTTTC.

The chain's CDR3 is CASSEEFTRANTEAFF. Here the CDR3 DNA reads TGTGCCAGCAGTGAAGAATTCACGAGAGCGAACACTGAAGCTTTCTTT. The J gene is TRBJ1-1, the V gene TRBV6-1, with D hard to call. Looked up from germline, CDR1 is MNHNS and CDR2 is SASEGT. The CDR3 is 16 residues long. Trimming shortened V by 1 base and J by 1 base, and 13 bases separated the two germline ends.

This clone was found a few times. The chain uses TRBV2 and TRBJ1-2, with 7 bases matching TRBD1. The CDR3 is 15 amino acids. Trimming took 4 bases from V and 1 from J; bases not matched to a gene: 6. Germline-derived CDR1 and CDR2 are SNHLY and FYNNEI. CDR3 sequence reads: CASSALRQGNYGYTF. The CDR3 nucleotides read TGTGCCAGCAGTGCGTTAAGACAGGGTAACTATGGCTACACCTTC.

V gene TRBV7-9 combines with J gene TRBJ2-2; perhaps TRBD2 as D (7 bases). With 5 bases removed from V and 3 bases from J, the gap between germline ends came to 13 bases. Germline V gene lookup returns CDR1 SEHNR and CDR2 FQNEAQ (reference sequence). The CDR3 spans 15 residues. CDR3 in amino acids: CASSPVGGHTGELFF. In DNA form, the CDR3 reads TGTGCCAGCAGCCCGGTCGGGGGGCACACCGGGGAGCTGTTTTTT.

CDR3 sequence: CASGTGGGQPQHF. The DNA of the CDR3 is TGTGCCAGCGGTACAGGGGGAGGACAGCCCCAGCATTTT. The genes are TRBV28 and TRBJ1-5; TRBD1 matches 8 bases. V was pared by 8 bases and J by 7 bases, with 7 bases of the junction left unmatched. Germline values: CDR1 MDHEN, CDR2 SYDVKM. The CDR3 is 13 residues long. Complete variable domain (other parts from reference TRBV28 and TRBJ1-5): DVKVTQSSRYLVKRTGEKVFLECVQDMDHENMFWYRQDPGLGLRLIYFSYDVKMKEKGDIPEGYSVSREKKERFSLILESASTNQTSMYLCASGTGGGQPQHFGDGTRLSIL.

The CDR3 DNA is TGTGCCAGCAGGCTGTCGAGTTACAATGAGCAGTTCTTC. Protein sequence: CASRLSSYNEQFF. The chain carries TRBV28 and TRBJ2-1; D gene unclear. The CDR3 is made up of 13 amino acids. Germline lookup yields CDR1 MDHEN and CDR2 SYDVKM. V shed 6 bases and J shed 4 bases, with 10 bases lying between them.

This sequence joins TRBV7-8 and TRBJ2-3; the D gene is possibly TRBD2 (6 bases). Germline V lookup: CDR1 SGHVS, CDR2 FQNEAQ. This CDR3 region has 14 residues. The ends were cut back, 5 bases at V and 12 bases at J, with 21 bases in the middle. CDR3: CASSPWAGHRSQYF. DNA of the CDR3: TGTGCCAGCAGCCCCTGGGCGGGGCACAGATCACAGTATTTT.

The chain recombines TRBV29-1 with TRBJ1-2, with 7 bases lining up with TRBD1. The germline V gene encodes CDR1 SQVTM and CDR2 ANQGSEA. CDR3 size: 13 residues. V dropped 6 bases and J dropped 0; count of bases not matched to a gene: 4. The CDR3 sequence: CSVRTGANYGYTF. As DNA, the CDR3 is TGCAGCGTGCGGACAGGAGCTAACTATGGCTACACCTTC.

This sequence joins TRBV9 and TRBJ2-2, with TRBD2 matching over 12 bases. Germline CDR1 and CDR2: SGDLS and YYNGEE. V shed 5 bases and J 0 bases; nucleotides not matched to a gene: 5. This CDR3 region has 17 residues. In DNA, the CDR3 is TGTGCCAGCAGTTATGGACTAGCGGGGCCGAACACCGGGGAGCTGTTTTTT. Translating gives CASSYGLAGPNTGELFF.

V usage is TRBV3-1 (or the pseudogene TRBV3-2) and J usage is TRBJ1-6; D unresolved. CDR1 and CDR2 (germline): LGHDT, YNNKEL (reference sequence). The CDR3 runs 16 residues. V lost 1 base, J lost 10 bases, and 17 bases lay in between. The CDR3 region is CASSQVGGSGRSPLHF. The CDR3 nucleotides read TGTGCCAGCAGCCAAGTTGGAGGTTCTGGGAGGTCACCCCTCCACTTT.

The chain joins TRBV19 to TRBJ1-2; D is uncertain. The CDR3 contains 19 residues. Germline CDR1 is LNHDA and CDR2 is SQIVND (reference sequence). The V gene lost 5 bases and the J gene lost 2 bases, with 27 bases spanning the gap. The CDR3 loop reads CASSPRVDGAITPNYGYTF. DNA for the CDR3: TGTGCCAGTAGTCCCCGAGTTGATGGTGCCATCACTCCAAACTATGGCTACACCTTC.

The rearrangement uses TRBV10-3 and TRBJ2-1; unclear D gene. Trimming took off 0 bases at V and 5 bases at J, with 5 bases between the two ends. The CDR3 spans 13 residues. The germline CDR1 and CDR2 sequences are ENHRY and SYGVKD. The CDR3 coding sequence is TGTGCCATCAGTGAGTCTACAAACAATGAGCAGTTCTTC. Protein sequence: CAISESTNNEQFF.

The V and J genes are TRBV21-1 and TRBJ2-2; TRBD1, the table's D call, lacks a check against the DNA. TRBV21-1 is flagged as a pseudogene. This CDR3 is 20 amino acids long. In DNA, the CDR3 is TGTGCCAGCAGCACCTTATCCGGGACAGGGGGCCTACGTGGCACCGGGGAGCTGTTTTTT. Its translation is CASSTLSGTGGLRGTGELFF.

This clone was counted once. V is TRBV5-3 and J is TRBJ1-6; D not certain. TRBV5-3 has ORF status, its function being uncertain. The V end was cut by 4 bases, the J end by 12 bases, with 20 bases between. The CDR3 runs to 15 residues. Here the CDR3 reads CARSTLAPLKEPLHF. The CDR3 DNA sequence: TGTGCCAGAAGCACCTTAGCCCCCTTGAAGGAACCCCTCCACTTT.

Here the CDR3 DNA reads TGTGCCAGCCGGACTAGCGGGGGGTTTAAGACCCAGTACTTC. It yields the protein CASRTSGGFKTQYF. The genes are TRBV28 and TRBJ2-5; 14 bases map to TRBD2. CDR3 size: 14 residues. V dropped 8 bases and J dropped 6; count of bases not matched to a gene: 5. In germline, CDR1 is MDHEN, CDR2 SYDVKM. The variable domain in full, with the rest retrieved from reference TRBV28 and TRBJ2-5, is DVKVTQSSRYLVKRTGEKVFLECVQDMDHENMFWYRQDPGLGLRLIYFSYDVKMKEKGDIPEGYSVSREKKERFSLILESASTNQTSMYLCASRTSGGFKTQYFGPGTRLLVL.

The V call is TRBV7-2, the J call TRBJ1-2; 12 nucleotides line up with TRBD1. V was clipped by 3 bases and J by 5 bases; unmatched bases: 4. In germline, CDR1 is SGHTA, CDR2 FQGNSA. The CDR3 is 15 residues long. The CDR3 DNA reads TGTGCCAGCAGCTTGGCGGGACAGGGGGCGTATGGCTACACCTTC. Protein product: CASSLAGQGAYGYTF.

This clone appeared once. This chain uses TRBV10-3 with TRBJ2-5; 7 bases are a match to TRBD2. J lost 1 base, V lost 0 bases, and 11 bases had no gene match. CDR3 length: 18 residues. Germline values: CDR1 ENHRY, CDR2 SYGVKD. The CDR3 sequence is CAISESLLGGGAQETQYF. The CDR3 nucleotides read TGTGCCATCAGTGAGTCCCTCCTGGGGGGAGGGGCCCAAGAGACCCAGTACTTC.

The rearrangement joins TRBV5-1 to TRBJ2-3; TRBD2 might be the D (6 bases). Trimming stripped 1 base from V and 4 bases from J, with 13 bases between. Germline CDR1 and CDR2: SGHRS and YFSETQ. The CDR3 totals 15 residues. CDR3 amino acids: CASSLQEGRADTQYF. DNA of the CDR3: TGCGCCAGCAGCTTGCAGGAGGGCCGCGCAGATACGCAGTATTTT.